This TCR beta chain was identified during a study of cytomegalovirus exposure and HLA in healthy donors (dated by TCRdb to 2015 to 2018). Background on the whole study: An earlier analysis of approximately 550 of the donors reported roughly 300 Gb of sequence data and 120 million or so unique TCR beta sequences from about 200 million T cells. An early release covering 500 to 750 HLA-typed donors comprised about 300 gigabases of sequencing data and 85 million or so unique TCR sequences. A later analysis re-examined previously published TCR beta repertoires from 600 to 700 donors and added high-resolution HLA genotyping to investigate patterns of TCR occurrence. Among a few hundred genotyped donors of the cohort, an average of around 240,000 unique TCR beta nucleotide sequences were sequenced per donor, roughly 20% of them non-productive. All discovery cohort repertoires had been generated on a single sequencing platform. Along with the roughly 700-subject first cohort, a separate validation cohort of some 130 different subjects was used. Donor age, sex, ethnicity and CMV serostatus were compiled together with the repertoire data. The number of typed donors differed by locus: about 620-640 for A, B, C, DRB1 and DQB1; some 500 for DQA1; approximately 600 for DPA1; and roughly 490 for DPB1. The later analysis used no new phenotypic data to find candidate immune exposures, relying instead on TCR beta sequences and their occurrence across donors. In a later genetic analysis, genome-wide SNP genotypes for about 65% of the 666 donors were used, and that subset was treated as a discovery cohort. The aim of the study was to test whether cataloging public T cell receptors could identify signatures of past pathogen exposure. The genetic ancestry cluster associated with self-reported Caucasian donors included roughly four fifths of the roughly 410 genotyped donors. The study profiled the T cell repertoires of 500 to 800 subjects by immunosequencing and related them to cytomegalovirus serostatus. The study combined high-throughput TCR immunosequencing, statistical association of individual TCRs with disease status, and machine learning to predict cytomegalovirus infection status. Four or five DR-DQ haplotypes were treated as single units for association and clustering because of strong linkage in the cohort. An earlier analysis of 450 to 750 of the donors used high-throughput TCR beta sequencing to judge whether each TCR beta V gene segment behaved as functional or pseudogenic. Class I and class II HLA loci were covered by the typing at four-digit resolution.

Libraries were prepared through the immunoSEQ multiplex PCR assay. A mixture of 60 forward primers for TCR Vbeta segments and 13 reverse primers for TCR Jbeta segments was used in the multiplex PCR. The CDR3 region of rearranged TCR beta genes was amplified from genomic DNA by a multiplex PCR assay. On the Illumina HiSeq System, the amplified TCR beta libraries were sequenced as 87-base-pair reads. The source study handled its data this way. A later analysis tallied 80 million to 95 million unique TCR beta chains across the 666 repertoires, and around 12 million of those chains were shared by two or more donors. Raw reads were error-corrected and collapsed into unique sequences by a nearest-neighbor algorithm in which closely related sequences were merged to remove PCR and sequencing errors. Alignment of CDR3 sequences to IMGT reference sequences was used to assign V, D and J gene segments. Each retained sequence needed at least a six-nucleotide match to both a V gene segment and a J gene segment. A rearrangement was called productive if the CDR3 had no stop codons and remained in frame with V and J, and every other rearrangement was called non-productive. Following IMGT convention, CDR3 was defined as the stretch from the second conserved V-encoded cysteine to the conserved J-encoded phenylalanine. The earlier analysis of 500 to 750 of the donors excluded any sequence lacking an unambiguous match to a single V gene segment. An earlier analysis of some 610 of the donors called V segments functional above 56.7% productive rearrangements and segregating when the between-donor standard deviation exceeded 5%. A statistical classification framework was developed to diagnose cytomegalovirus status using the catalog of TCR beta chain sequences. In a later analysis, V and J genes were assigned by comparing TCR nucleotide sequences against IMGT/GENE-DB human TR gene sequences. Using the TCRdist pipeline, a later analysis assigned CDR3 sequences along with most-parsimonious VDJ recombination scenarios. In a later analysis, each TCR beta chain was defined by its CDR3 amino acid sequence together with its V-gene family, and reads lacking a unique V-gene family were excluded. A later analysis removed 592 highly shared, low-generation-probability nucleotide sequences to deal with suspected cross-contamination and a sequencing artifact. In a later analysis, a clonal expansion index was calculated for each public chain from normalized within-repertoire ranks of inferred template counts. A later analysis computed generation probabilities with a VDJ recombination model fitted to out-of-frame rearrangements, and checked the results against IGoR. A later analysis scored TCR-TCR, TCR-HLA and TCR-CMV co-occurrence with hypergeometric tests, applying a repertoire-size bias correction to TCR pairs. In a later analysis, false discovery rates were estimated by permuting HLA or CMV assignments 20 times. A later analysis grouped co-occurring TCRs with DBSCAN, adding TCRdist sequence similarity when clustering within HLA-allele-positive subsets. Repertoires with fewer than 30,000 or more than 120,000 public chains, plus five repertoires with anomalous nucleotide sharing, were excluded from co-occurrence clustering. Not all clones reach the TCRdb copy of this immuneACCESS table, which keeps in-frame sequences only. Checked studies attribute under half of the gap to unresolved V genes and leave the rest unexplained. V and J calls and clone size come straight from that table; D and trimming were deduced from the DNA. The table for this sample lists about 65,000 clones; 62% of them were counted only once. The ten largest clones capture approximately 3% of the sample.

General conclusions and limits of the study: Broadly in line with IMGT annotations, most TCR beta V segments showed up in productive rearrangements about 90% or about 30% of the time in an earlier analysis of around 600 of the donors. A later genetic analysis reported fewer N-insertions in productive TCRs among donors in an Asian-associated ancestry cluster than the roughly 620-donor mean. Sequencing depth was assumed to be roughly uniform across donors in the presence/absence analyses, though that assumption may not hold. The authors suggested that the approach could potentially be extended to other disease states and immunological phenotypes. According to a later analysis, parvovirus B19, influenza, CMV and Epstein-Barr virus appeared linked to several top co-occurrence clusters. A later analysis found that HLA-associated TCR beta chains were more clonally expanded and had lower generation probabilities than equally common non-associated chains. Most TCR sequences were observed very rarely across donors, whereas some public TCRs were present in many individuals. In a later analysis, 16,951 TCR beta sequences were associated with specific HLA alleles at a false discovery rate of 0.05. In a later analysis, TCR association rates were found to vary across HLA loci, with the most associated TCRs seen for DRB1 alleles and the fewest for HLA-C alleles. A cluster of highly shared sequence variants was judged likely to represent a technical artifact of the sequencing pipeline. A further reported finding was that TCR beta sequences accurately predicted the HLA-A and HLA-B alleles for most subjects in the first cohort. Because the 87-base-pair reads could not distinguish some IMGT-functional V segments, including TRBV6-2 and TRBV6-3, those segments were excluded. The earlier analysis of 587 of the donors excluded some 15 rarely observed V segments, including chromosome 9 orphons, because counts were too low. A later analysis found that most CMV-associated TCR beta chains appeared HLA-restricted, with HLA associations seemingly driven largely by CMV exposure. An association between a missense DCLRE1C variant and V-gene and J-gene trimming of TCR beta chains was found in a later genetic analysis and replicated in an independent cohort. In vitro tests confirmed that a few of the cytomegalovirus-associated TCR beta chains recognize cytomegalovirus antigens. For the cohort, immune exposure information was limited to CMV serostatus. In both the original and validation cohorts, the classifier was reported to diagnose cytomegalovirus status with high specificity and sensitivity. The cohort was sequenced for TCR beta chains only, and without alpha or paired-chain data the features that could be detected were limited. When HLA alleles, especially DR and DQ, strongly co-occurred, attributing TCR associations to individual alleles was difficult. The study listed 164 TCR beta chains as associated with cytomegalovirus. Linkage disequilibrium might explain the correlated functional status among segregating V segments, but an unknown experimental factor could not be ruled out. Because HLA typing was missing for some donors at each locus, association tests included only the typed subset.

Regarding this clone: Which antigen it targets is not known. Per-base qualities were not stored, and no clone one base away is much larger.

The cohort was made up of several hundred healthy bone marrow donors. At the time of sampling, all cohort members were nominally healthy, though unrecorded immune exposures were likely present. The donor was CMV seronegative and was included in the group of a few hundred seronegative cohort members. A peripheral blood sample was provided by each donor, and peripheral blood mononuclear cells were used for TCR beta sequencing. Genomic DNA was extracted from the blood cell samples with the Qiagen DNeasy Blood Extraction Kit. Spanning cysteine to phenylalanine, the CDR3 consists of 13 amino acids. CDR3 DNA is the only sequence kept; it has 39 bases, read in frame from the first base. According to the germline V gene (reference sequence), CDR1 reads SEHNR and CDR2 reads FQNEAQ. Relative to germline, V is missing 7 bases and J is missing 7 bases, with 10 bases of the junction outside any gene match.

Specimen: PBMCs. The receptor was derived from a man aged 25-45 years in good health and CMV-seronegative. Here the chain combines TRBV7-9 and TRBJ2-7; 7 bases in the junction line up with TRBD1. The nucleotides read TGTGCCAGCACTTCGACAGGGTTGAGAGAGCAGTACTTC. The resulting protein is CASTSTGLREQYF.